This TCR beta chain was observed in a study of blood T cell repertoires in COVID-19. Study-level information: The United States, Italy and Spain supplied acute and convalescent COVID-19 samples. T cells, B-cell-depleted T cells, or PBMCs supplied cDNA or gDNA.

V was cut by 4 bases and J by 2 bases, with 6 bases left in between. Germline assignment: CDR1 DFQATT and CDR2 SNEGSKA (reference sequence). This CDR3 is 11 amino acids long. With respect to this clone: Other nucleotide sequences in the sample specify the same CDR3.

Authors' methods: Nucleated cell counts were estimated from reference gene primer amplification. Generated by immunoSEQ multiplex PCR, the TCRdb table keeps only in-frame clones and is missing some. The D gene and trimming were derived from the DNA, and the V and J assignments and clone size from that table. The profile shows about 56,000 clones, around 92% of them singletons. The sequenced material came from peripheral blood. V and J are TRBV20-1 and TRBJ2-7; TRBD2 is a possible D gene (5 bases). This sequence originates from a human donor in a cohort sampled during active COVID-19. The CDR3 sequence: CSATGAYEQYF. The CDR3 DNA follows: TGCAGTGCTACCGGGGCCTACGAGCAGTACTTC.